This paragraph reports one T cell receptor (beta chain). Mismatch with germline at one junction end may stem from a read error. The identical CDR3 is also encoded by other nucleotide sequences in the sample. This entry belongs to a study of cytomegalovirus exposure and HLA in healthy donors. A multiplex PCR was run with 60 Vbeta primers and 13 Jbeta primers. TCRdb keeps only in-frame clones here, not all; method: immunoSEQ multiplex PCR. Found here are roughly 120,000 clones, around three quarters of them singletons; the top ten hold 3% to 3.5%. Although they were nominally healthy when sampled, donors likely had unrecorded immune exposures. This CDR3 region has 15 residues. Germline V gives CDR1 GTSNPN, CDR2 SVGIG (reference sequence).

Sample: PBMCs. The rearrangement links TRBV30 to TRBJ2-3; D possibly corresponds to TRBD1 (6 bases). The receptor's source is a male donor in good health and CMV-seronegative. The CDR3 nucleotides read TGTGCTTGGAGTGCTCCGACAGGCATCACAGATACGCAGTATTTT. The encoded protein is CAWSAPTGITDTQYF. Variable domain in full (rest from reference TRBV30 and TRBJ2-3): SQTIHQWPATLVQPVGSPLSLECTVEGTSNPNLYWYRQAAGRGLQLLFYSVGIGQISSEVPQNLSASRPQDRQFILSSKKLLLSDSGFYLCAWSAPTGITDTQYFGPGTRLTVL.